This T cell receptor beta chain was captured by sequencing in a study of T cell changes during pregnancy in multiple sclerosis. Trimming cost V 4 bases and J 2 bases, with 9 bases left between them. Germline CDR1 is SGHNT and CDR2 is YENEEA. The CDR3 covers 14 residues. Some clones are missing from TCRdb's copy, which holds only in-frame ones; the method was immunoSEQ multiplex PCR. This table has 99,000 or so clones, 93% appearing once. The rearrangement joins TRBV11-3 to TRBJ2-1; D not certain. This TCR was sampled from a female donor with multiple sclerosis, enrolled in a pregnancy study. Sequenced material: peripheral blood, taken after pregnancy. CDR3 sequence: CASSSRLTYNEQFF. The DNA for the CDR3 is TGTGCCAGCAGCTCGCGGCTCACCTACAATGAGCAGTTCTTC.